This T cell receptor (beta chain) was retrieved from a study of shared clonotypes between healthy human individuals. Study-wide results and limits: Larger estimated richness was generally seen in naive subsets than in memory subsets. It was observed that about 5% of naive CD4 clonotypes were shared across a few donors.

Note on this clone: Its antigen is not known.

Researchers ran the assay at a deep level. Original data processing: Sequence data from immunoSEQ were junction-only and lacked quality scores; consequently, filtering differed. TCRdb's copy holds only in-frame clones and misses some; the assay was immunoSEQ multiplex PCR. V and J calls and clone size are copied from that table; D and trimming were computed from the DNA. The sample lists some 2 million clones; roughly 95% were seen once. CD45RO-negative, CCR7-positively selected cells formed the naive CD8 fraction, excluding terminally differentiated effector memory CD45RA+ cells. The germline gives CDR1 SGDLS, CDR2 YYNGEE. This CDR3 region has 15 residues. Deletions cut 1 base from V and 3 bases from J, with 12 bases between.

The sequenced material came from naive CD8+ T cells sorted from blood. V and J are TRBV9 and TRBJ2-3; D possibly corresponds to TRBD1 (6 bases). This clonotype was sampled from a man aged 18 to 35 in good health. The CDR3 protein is CASSVSGVGTDTQYF. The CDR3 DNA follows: TGTGCCAGCAGCGTATCAGGGGTTGGTACAGATACGCAGTATTTT.